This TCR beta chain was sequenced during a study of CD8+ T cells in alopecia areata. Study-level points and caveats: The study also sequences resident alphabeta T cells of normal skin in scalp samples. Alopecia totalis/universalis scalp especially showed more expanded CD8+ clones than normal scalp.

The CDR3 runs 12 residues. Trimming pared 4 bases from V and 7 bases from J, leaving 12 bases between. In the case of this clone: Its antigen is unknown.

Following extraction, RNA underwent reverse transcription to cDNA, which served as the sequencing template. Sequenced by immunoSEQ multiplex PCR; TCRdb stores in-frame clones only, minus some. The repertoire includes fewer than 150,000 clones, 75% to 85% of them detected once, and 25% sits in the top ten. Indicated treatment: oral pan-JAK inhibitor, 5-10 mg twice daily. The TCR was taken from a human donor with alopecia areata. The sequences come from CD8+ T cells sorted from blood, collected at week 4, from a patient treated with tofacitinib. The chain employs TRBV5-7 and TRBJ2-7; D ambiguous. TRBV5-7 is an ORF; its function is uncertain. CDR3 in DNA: TGTGCCAGCAGCCCTAGGATACCGGAGCAGTACTTC. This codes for CASSPRIPEQYF.